The 15 T cell receptor beta chains below come from one sample, sequenced in a study of CD8+ T cells in alopecia areata. Treatment reported: oral pan-JAK inhibitor, 5-10 mg twice daily. RNA extraction was followed by reverse transcription into cDNA, which acted as the sequencing template. The table came from immunoSEQ multiplex PCR; TCRdb's copy has only in-frame clones and leaves some out. The repertoire has about 130,000 clones, 45% to 65% of them found once; the top ten carry less than 20%. Sequences were derived from CD8+ T cells sorted from blood, sampled at week 4, from a patient treated with tofacitinib. These receptors all stem from a human donor with alopecia areata.

The rearrangement links TRBV29-1 to TRBJ1-5; 8 bases align to TRBD1. V was pared by 3 bases and J by 7 bases, with 11 bases of the junction left unmatched. This CDR3 spans 15 amino acids. Germline loops: CDR1 SQVTM, CDR2 ANQGSEA. CDR3 sequence: CSVETTDRDNQPQHF. The DNA for the CDR3 is TGCAGCGTTGAGACGACGGACAGGGACAACCAGCCCCAGCATTTT.

The CDR3 DNA is TGTGCCAGCAGCGTGGGGACCGCGGGGTTCAATGAGCAGTTCTTC. Its translation: CASSVGTAGFNEQFF. The genes are TRBV2 and TRBJ2-1; possibly TRBD2 for D (6 bases). There are 15 residues in the CDR3. Germline-derived CDR1 and CDR2 are SNHLY and FYNNEI. Trimming took 6 bases from V and 6 from J, leaving 18 bases between them.

There are a few counts of this clone. The chain combines TRBV27 with TRBJ1-1; the D is unclear. V was shortened by 2 bases and J by 0 bases, with 7 bases between the two germline ends. The CDR3 runs to 14 residues. From germline, CDR1 is MNHEY and CDR2 SMNVEV (reference sequence). The CDR3 nucleotides are TGTGCCAGCAGTTTAAACAGACTGAACACTGAAGCTTTCTTT. Translating it yields CASSLNRLNTEAFF.

The V and J genes are TRBV30 and TRBJ1-3; TRBD1 matches at 7 bases. The CDR3 extends over 16 amino acids. Germline V gene data show CDR1 as GTSNPN and CDR2 as SVGIG (reference sequence). The V segment lost 5 bases and the J segment 4 bases; nucleotides outside the gene matches: 14. CDR3 bases: TGTGCCTGGCTCTTCCGGACAGGCCAAAGAGGAAACACCATATATTTT. Its translation is CAWLFRTGQRGNTIYF.

The chain uses TRBV30 and TRBJ1-6, with D hard to call. Trimming stripped 5 bases from V and 6 bases from J, with 2 bases between. CDR1 and CDR2 from the germline V gene are GTSNPN and SVGIG (reference sequence). The CDR3 contains 10 residues. The CDR3, as DNA: TGTGCCTGGGGTAATTCACCCCTCCACTTT. Translated: CAWGNSPLHF.

A note on this clone: An end of the junction differs from the germline gene, which may be a read error. The rearrangement joins TRBV7-9 to TRBJ2-1, with 8 bases identical to TRBD2. CDR1 SEHNR and CDR2 FQNEAQ come from the germline V gene (reference sequence). The CDR3 is 12 amino acids. Here the CDR3 DNA reads TGTGCCAGCAGCATAGCGGGGCACGAGCAGTTCTTC. Translated, it gives CASSIAGHEQFF.

V gene TRBV27 combines with J gene TRBJ2-7; no clear D gene. CDR1 is MNHEY and CDR2 is SMNVEV in the germline V gene (reference sequence). The germline V and J ends were trimmed by 2 bases and 6 bases, with 14 bases remaining between them. This CDR3 is 14 amino acids long. The CDR3 protein is CASSLGNSVGEQYF. Written as DNA, the CDR3 is TGTGCCAGCAGTTTAGGTAACAGCGTCGGCGAGCAGTACTTC.

V and J are TRBV5-4 and TRBJ2-3; D gene uncertain. The germline V gene encodes CDR1 SGHNT and CDR2 YYREEE (reference sequence). CDR3 length equals 11 residues. Trimming took 4 bases from V and 5 from J, leaving 5 bases between them. DNA for the CDR3: TGTGCCAGCAGCCTGCAAGATACGCAGTATTTT. Translating it yields CASSLQDTQYF.

This clone was detected a few times. The rearrangement uses TRBV29-1 and TRBJ2-1; 8 nucleotides line up with TRBD1. V lost 5 bases to trimming and J lost 5 bases; unmatched junction nucleotides: 5. There are 13 residues in the CDR3. CDR1 and CDR2 (germline): SQVTM, ANQGSEA. The CDR3 DNA follows: TGCAGCGTTTCACAGGGGGTTCACAATGAGCAGTTCTTC. Its translation: CSVSQGVHNEQFF.

V gene TRBV5-6 combines with J gene TRBJ2-5; D possibly corresponds to TRBD2 (5 bases). Trimming removed 0 bases at V and 2 bases at J, with 8 bases between. The CDR3 runs to 14 residues. Germline CDR1 reads SGHDT; CDR2 reads YYEEEE. The CDR3 region is CASSLGWTQETQYF. The CDR3 coding sequence is TGTGCCAGCAGCTTGGGTTGGACTCAAGAGACCCAGTACTTC. Drawing the rest from reference TRBV5-6 and TRBJ2-5, the complete variable domain is DAGVTQSPTHLIKTRGQQVTLRCSPKSGHDTVSWYQQALGQGPQFIFQYYEEEERQRGNFPDRFSGHQFPNYSSELNVNALLLGDSALYLCASSLGWTQETQYFGPGTRLLVL.

This clone was picked up a small number of times. The J gene is TRBJ2-5, the V gene TRBV5-4; 7 bases are a match to TRBD1. V dropped 0 bases and J dropped 6; count of bases not matched to a gene: 2. This CDR3 contains 13 residues. Per germline, CDR1 SGHNT and CDR2 YYREEE (reference sequence). The CDR3, as DNA: TGTGCCAGCAGCTTGGACAGGGGACAGACCCAGTACTTC. Protein sequence: CASSLDRGQTQYF.

This clone occurred a few times. This sequence joins TRBV4-3 and TRBJ1-2; tentative D call: TRBD1 (6 bases). CDR3 size: 16 residues. CDR1 and CDR2 (germline): LGHNA, YSLEER. V shed 5 bases and J shed 4 bases, with 20 bases lying between them. The CDR3: CASSARLRADSYGYTF. CDR3 DNA: TGCGCCAGCAGCGCCCGCTTGAGGGCGGACAGCTATGGCTACACCTTC.

The V call is TRBV13, the J call TRBJ2-7; tentatively, D is TRBD2 (6 bases). The CDR3 covers 14 residues. Trimming cost V 6 bases and J 0 bases, with 12 bases left between them. In germline, CDR1 is PRHDT, CDR2 FYEKMQ (reference sequence). The CDR3 DNA reads TGTGCCAGCAGACCCGGAGGGTCCTCCTACGAGCAGTACTTC. Protein: CASRPGGSSYEQYF. Full variable domain (missing parts from reference TRBV13 and TRBJ2-7): AAGVIQSPRHLIKEKRETATLKCYPIPRHDTVYWYQQGPGQDPQFLISFYEKMQSDKGSIPDRFSAQQFSDYHSELNMSSLELGDSALYFCASRPGGSSYEQYFGPGTRLTVT.

The rearrangement joins TRBV9 to TRBJ2-7; 8 bases align to TRBD1. Looked up from germline, CDR1 is SGDLS and CDR2 is YYNGEE. The CDR3 covers 14 residues. The V gene end was trimmed by 3 bases and the J gene end by 2 bases; junction bases not matched to a gene: 4. CDR3 residues: CASSATGGTYEQYF. The CDR3 DNA follows: TGTGCCAGCAGCGCTACAGGGGGGACCTACGAGCAGTACTTC.

CDR3 amino acids: CAWNKGAGEQYF. The DNA of the CDR3 is TGTGCCTGGAATAAGGGGGCAGGCGAGCAGTACTTC. The chain joins TRBV30 to TRBJ2-7, with 7 bases fitting TRBD1. V gave up 4 bases and J gave up 6 bases; unmatched junction bases: 6. The CDR3 runs to 12 residues. Germline CDR1 and CDR2: GTSNPN and SVGIG (reference sequence).